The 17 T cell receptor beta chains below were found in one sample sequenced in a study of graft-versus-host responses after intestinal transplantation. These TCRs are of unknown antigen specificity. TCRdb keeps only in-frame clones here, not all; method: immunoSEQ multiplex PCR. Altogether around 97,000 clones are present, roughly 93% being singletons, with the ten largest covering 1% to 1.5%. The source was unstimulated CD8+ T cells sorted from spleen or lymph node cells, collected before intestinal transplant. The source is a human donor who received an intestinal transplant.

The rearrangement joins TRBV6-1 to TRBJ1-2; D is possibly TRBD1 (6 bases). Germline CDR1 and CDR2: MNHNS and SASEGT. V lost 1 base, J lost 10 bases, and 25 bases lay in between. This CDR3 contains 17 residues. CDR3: CASSEEGGNLLLWDYTF. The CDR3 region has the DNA TGTGCCAGCAGTGAAGAAGGGGGGAACCTTTTACTATGGGACTACACCTTC.

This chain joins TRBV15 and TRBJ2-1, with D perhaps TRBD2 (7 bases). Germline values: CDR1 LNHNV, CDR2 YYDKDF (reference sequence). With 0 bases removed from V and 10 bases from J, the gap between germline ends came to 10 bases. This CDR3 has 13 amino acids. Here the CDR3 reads CATSRERGGEQFF. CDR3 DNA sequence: TGTGCCACCAGCAGAGAAAGGGGGGGCGAGCAGTTCTTC. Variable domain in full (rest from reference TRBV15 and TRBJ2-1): DAMVIQNPRYQVTQFGKPVTLSCSQTLNHNVMYWYQQKSSQAPKLLFHYYDKDFNNEADTPDNFQSRRPNTSFCFLDIRSPGLGDTAMYLCATSRERGGEQFFGPGTRLTVL.

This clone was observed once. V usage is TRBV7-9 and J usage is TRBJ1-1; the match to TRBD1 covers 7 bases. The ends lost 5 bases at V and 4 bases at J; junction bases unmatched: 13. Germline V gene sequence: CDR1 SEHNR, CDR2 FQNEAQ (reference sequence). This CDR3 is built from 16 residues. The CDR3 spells CASSPSGTVGSTEAFF. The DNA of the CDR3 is TGTGCCAGCAGCCCCTCCGGGACAGTCGGAAGCACTGAAGCTTTCTTT.

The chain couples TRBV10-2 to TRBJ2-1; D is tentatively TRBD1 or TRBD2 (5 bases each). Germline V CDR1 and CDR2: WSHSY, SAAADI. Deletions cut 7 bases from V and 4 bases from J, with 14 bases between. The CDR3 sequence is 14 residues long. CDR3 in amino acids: CASTTGRSYNEQFF. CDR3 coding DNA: TGCGCCAGCACGACGGGGCGGTCTTACAATGAGCAGTTCTTC.

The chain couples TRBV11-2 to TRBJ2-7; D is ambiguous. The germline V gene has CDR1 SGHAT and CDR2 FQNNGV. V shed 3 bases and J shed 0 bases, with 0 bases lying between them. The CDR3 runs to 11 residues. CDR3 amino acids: CASSFSYEQYF. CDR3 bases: TGTGCCAGCAGCTTCTCCTACGAGCAGTACTTC.

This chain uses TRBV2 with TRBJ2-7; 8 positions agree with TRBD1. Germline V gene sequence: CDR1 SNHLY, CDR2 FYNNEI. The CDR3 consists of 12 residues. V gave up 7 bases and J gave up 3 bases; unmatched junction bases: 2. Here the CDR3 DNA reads TGTGCCAGCAAAGGACAGGGCTACGAGCAGTACTTC. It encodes CASKGQGYEQYF. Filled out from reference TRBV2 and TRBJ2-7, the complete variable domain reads EPEVTQTPSHQVTQMGQEVILRCVPISNHLYFYWYRQILGQKVEFLVSFYNNEISEKSEIFDDQFSVERPDGSNFTLKIRSTKLEDSAMYFCASKGQGYEQYFGPGTRLTVT.

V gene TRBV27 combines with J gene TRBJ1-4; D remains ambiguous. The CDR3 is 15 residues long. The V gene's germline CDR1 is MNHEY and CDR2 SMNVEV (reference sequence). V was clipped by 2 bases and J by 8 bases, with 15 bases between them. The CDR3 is CASSLVLGIGEKLFF. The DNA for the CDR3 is TGTGCCAGCAGTTTAGTGTTGGGCATAGGAGAAAAACTGTTTTTT.

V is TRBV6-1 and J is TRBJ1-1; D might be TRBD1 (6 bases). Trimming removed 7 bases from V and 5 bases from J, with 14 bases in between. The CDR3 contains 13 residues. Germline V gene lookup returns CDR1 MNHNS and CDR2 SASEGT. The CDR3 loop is CASTPTRGTEAFF. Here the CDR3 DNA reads TGTGCCAGCACCCCGACCAGGGGAACTGAAGCTTTCTTT.

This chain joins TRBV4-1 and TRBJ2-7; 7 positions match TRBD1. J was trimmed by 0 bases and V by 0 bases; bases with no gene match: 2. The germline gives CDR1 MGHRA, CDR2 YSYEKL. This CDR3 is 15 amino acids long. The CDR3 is CASSQDRGSSYEQYF. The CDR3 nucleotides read TGCGCCAGCAGCCAAGACAGGGGGAGCTCCTACGAGCAGTACTTC.

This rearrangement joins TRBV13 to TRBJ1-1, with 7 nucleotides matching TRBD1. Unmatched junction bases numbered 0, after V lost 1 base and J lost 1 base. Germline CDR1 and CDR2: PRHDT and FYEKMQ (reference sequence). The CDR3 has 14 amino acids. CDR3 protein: CASSLAGGNTEAFF. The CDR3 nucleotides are TGTGCCAGCAGCTTAGCAGGGGGGAACACTGAAGCTTTCTTT.

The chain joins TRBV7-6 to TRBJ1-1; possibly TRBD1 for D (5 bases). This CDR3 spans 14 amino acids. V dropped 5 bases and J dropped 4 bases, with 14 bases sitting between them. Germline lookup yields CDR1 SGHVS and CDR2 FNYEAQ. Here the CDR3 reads CASSPGGGGTEAFF. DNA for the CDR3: TGTGCCAGCAGCCCCGGGGGGGGAGGCACTGAAGCTTTCTTT.

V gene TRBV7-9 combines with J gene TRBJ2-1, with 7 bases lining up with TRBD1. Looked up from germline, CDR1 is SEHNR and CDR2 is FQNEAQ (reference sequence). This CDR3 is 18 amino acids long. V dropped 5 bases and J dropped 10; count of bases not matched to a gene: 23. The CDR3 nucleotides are TGTGCCAGCAGCCCCGAAAATCGACAGGGATGGCCCACGGAGGAGCAGTTCTTC. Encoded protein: CASSPENRQGWPTEEQFF.

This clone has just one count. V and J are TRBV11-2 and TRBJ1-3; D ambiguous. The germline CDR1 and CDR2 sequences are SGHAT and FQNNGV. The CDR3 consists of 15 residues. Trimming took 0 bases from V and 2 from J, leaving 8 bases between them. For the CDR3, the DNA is TGTGCCAGCAGCTTAGATATTACAACTGGAAACACCATATATTTT. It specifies CASSLDITTGNTIYF.

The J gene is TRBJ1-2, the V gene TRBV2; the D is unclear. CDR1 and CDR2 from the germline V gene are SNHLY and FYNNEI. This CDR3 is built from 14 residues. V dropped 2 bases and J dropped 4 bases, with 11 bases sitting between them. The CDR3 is CASSEIGGPYGYTF. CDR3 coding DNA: TGTGCCAGCAGTGAAATTGGTGGCCCCTATGGCTACACCTTC.

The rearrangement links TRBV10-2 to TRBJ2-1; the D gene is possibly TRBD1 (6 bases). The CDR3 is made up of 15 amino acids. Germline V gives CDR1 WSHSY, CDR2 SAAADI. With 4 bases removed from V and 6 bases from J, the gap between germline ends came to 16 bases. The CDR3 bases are TGCGCCAGCAGTGGGACAGAACCTGGCGCCAATGAGCAGTTCTTC. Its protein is CASSGTEPGANEQFF.

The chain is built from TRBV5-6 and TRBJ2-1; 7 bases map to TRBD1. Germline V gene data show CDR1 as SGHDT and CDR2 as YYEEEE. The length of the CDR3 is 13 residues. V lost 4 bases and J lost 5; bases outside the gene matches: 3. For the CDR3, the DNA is TGTGCCAGCAGCACGGGGACAGACAATGAGCAGTTCTTC. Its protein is CASSTGTDNEQFF.

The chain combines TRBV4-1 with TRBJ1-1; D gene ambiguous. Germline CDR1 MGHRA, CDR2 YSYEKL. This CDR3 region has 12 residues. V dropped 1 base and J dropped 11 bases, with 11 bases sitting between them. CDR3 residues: CASSQGSGEAFF. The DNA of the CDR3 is TGCGCCAGCAGCCAAGGGAGTGGGGAGGCTTTCTTT.